Below are 14 T cell receptor beta chains sequenced from a single sample in a study of cytomegalovirus exposure and HLA in healthy donors. The PCR employed 60 Vbeta primers together with 13 Jbeta primers. TCRdb's copy holds only in-frame clones and misses some; the assay was immunoSEQ multiplex PCR. The sample has about 120,000 clones, over 70% seen once. Specimen: PBMCs. The receptors stem from a woman aged 45-65 years in good health and CMV-seropositive.

Concerning this clone: The same CDR3 arises from other DNA sequences in this sample as well. This chain joins TRBV6-5 and TRBJ2-2, with TRBD1 as a possible D gene (5 bases). This CDR3 contains 15 residues. CDR1 MNHEY and CDR2 SVGAGI come from the germline V gene. Trimming pared 2 bases from V and 2 bases from J, leaving 9 bases between. CDR3 in amino acids: CASSYGDSNTGELFF. CDR3 bases: TGTGCCAGCAGTTACGGCGACAGTAACACCGGGGAGCTGTTTTTT.

Concerning this clone itself: At one of its ends the junction is not consistent with the germline gene, which may arise from a read error. The chain joins TRBV5-4 to TRBJ2-6; D is possibly TRBD1 (6 bases). CDR1 and CDR2 from the germline V gene are SGHNT and YYREEE (reference sequence). This CDR3 contains 16 residues. CDR3 in amino acids: CASSLTTGYGANVLTF. In DNA, the CDR3 is TGTGCCAGCAGCCTGACAACAGGGTATGGGGCCAACGTCCTAACTTTC.

This chain joins TRBV19 and TRBJ1-5, with D perhaps matching TRBD1 (5 bases). From germline, CDR1 is LNHDA and CDR2 SQIVND (reference sequence). V shed 7 bases and J shed 6 bases, with 19 bases lying between them. The length of the CDR3 is 15 residues. The CDR3 loop is CASNAGLTDGQPQHF. The CDR3 DNA sequence: TGTGCCAGTAACGCCGGGCTGACAGACGGTCAGCCCCAGCATTTT.

This clone has only a few counts. The V call is TRBV4-1, the J call TRBJ1-4, with 9 bases fitting TRBD1. This CDR3 has 14 residues. Germline V gene data show CDR1 as MGHRA and CDR2 as YSYEKL. V was pared by 4 bases and J by 4 bases, with 1 base of the junction left unmatched. For the CDR3, the DNA is TGCGCCAGCAGCCGGGACAGGGTTAATGAAAAACTGTTTTTT. Its protein product is CASSRDRVNEKLFF.

V is TRBV7-9 and J is TRBJ1-1, with D possibly TRBD1 on 6 matching bases. The CDR3 is made up of 17 amino acids. Germline V gives CDR1 SEHNR, CDR2 FQNEAQ (reference sequence). Between the trimmed V and J ends, which lost 5 bases and 1 base, there was a span of 20 bases. The CDR3 loop reads CASSLIPGEFPNTEAFF. The CDR3, as DNA: TGTGCCAGCAGCCTTATCCCAGGGGAGTTCCCGAACACTGAAGCTTTCTTT.

This clone was counted only a few times. J is TRBJ1-4 and V is TRBV7-9; no firm D call. Looked up from germline, CDR1 is SEHNR and CDR2 is FQNEAQ (reference sequence). The length of the CDR3 is 12 residues. Trimming cost V 5 bases and J 8 bases, with 9 bases left between them. The CDR3 bases are TGTGCCAGCAGCCGGGAACTAGAAAAACTGTTTTTT. This encodes CASSRELEKLFF.

The rearrangement joins TRBV6-1 to TRBJ1-5, with D perhaps TRBD1 (6 bases). Trimming left V 3 bases short and J 6 bases short, with 12 bases between. Germline V gene lookup returns CDR1 MNHNS and CDR2 SASEGT. CDR3 length equals 14 residues. As DNA, the CDR3 is TGTGCCAGCAGTGAGGCTACAGGGCGTCAGCCCCAGCATTTT. As protein: CASSEATGRQPQHF.

The chain couples TRBV19 to TRBJ1-1; D possibly corresponds to TRBD1 (6 bases). This CDR3 contains 11 residues. Germline CDR1 and CDR2: LNHDA and SQIVND (reference sequence). Trimming stripped 8 bases from V and 10 bases from J, with 14 bases between. The CDR3 DNA is TGTGCCAGTGAAACAGGGATGGGAGCTTTCTTT. It translates to CASETGMGAFF.

V is TRBV7-9 and J is TRBJ2-2; 7 positions agree with TRBD2. The trim removed 6 bases at V and 0 bases at J, leaving 4 bases unmatched. The CDR3 has 15 amino acids. CDR1 is SEHNR, CDR2 FQNEAQ, per germline (reference sequence). DNA for the CDR3: TGTGCCAGCAGTTCCAGCGGGGCGAACACCGGGGAGCTGTTTTTT. This encodes CASSSSGANTGELFF. Looking up the rest from reference TRBV7-9 and TRBJ2-2 gives the full variable domain: DTGVSQNPRHKITKRGQNVTFRCDPISEHNRLYWYRQTLGQGPEFLTYFQNEAQLEKSRLLSDRFSAERPKGSFSTLEIQRTEQGDSAMYLCASSSSGANTGELFFGEGSRLTVL.

The chain has TRBV5-1 and TRBJ2-5; D might be TRBD1 (6 bases). The CDR3 covers 13 residues. V was cut by 6 bases and J by 5 bases, with 14 bases left in between. The germline gives CDR1 SGHRS, CDR2 YFSETQ. The DNA of the CDR3 is TGCGCCAGCACTATTGGGGGCAGGGAGACCCAGTACTTC. Residues: CASTIGGRETQYF.

V is TRBV2 and J is TRBJ2-7; 10 bases align to TRBD1. CDR1 is SNHLY, CDR2 FYNNEI, per germline. The CDR3 has 16 residues. The trim removed 4 bases at V and 1 base at J, leaving 7 bases unmatched. DNA for the CDR3: TGTGCCAGCAGTGGACCTGACAGGGGGCTTTCCTACGAGCAGTACTTC. It is translated as CASSGPDRGLSYEQYF.

CDR3 loop: CASSHRDSYEQYF. CDR3 nucleotide sequence: TGTGCCAGCAGCCACCGAGACAGCTACGAGCAGTACTTC. The rearrangement joins TRBV4-2 to TRBJ2-7; D possibly corresponds to TRBD1 (5 bases). V dropped 3 bases and J dropped 3 bases, with 9 bases sitting between them. Germline V gene lookup returns CDR1 LGHNA and CDR2 YNFKEQ. The CDR3 is 13 residues long.

This clone occurred once. The V call is TRBV7-6, the J call TRBJ1-1; TRBD1 is a possible D gene (5 bases). CDR1 and CDR2 (germline): SGHVS, FNYEAQ. The CDR3 runs to 13 residues. Trimming removed 5 bases from V and 4 bases from J, with 11 bases in between. The CDR3 here is CASSPRVGTEAFF. The CDR3 DNA is TGTGCCAGCAGCCCCAGGGTGGGCACTGAAGCTTTCTTT.

This clone turned up a few times. This chain connects TRBV19 to TRBJ1-5, with D unclear. The CDR3 length is 13 residues. In germline, CDR1 is LNHDA, CDR2 SQIVND (reference sequence). V was cut by 5 bases and J by 4 bases, with 9 bases left in between. This CDR3 is CASSGEKNQPQHF. The CDR3 region has the DNA TGTGCCAGTAGTGGGGAGAAAAATCAGCCCCAGCATTTT.